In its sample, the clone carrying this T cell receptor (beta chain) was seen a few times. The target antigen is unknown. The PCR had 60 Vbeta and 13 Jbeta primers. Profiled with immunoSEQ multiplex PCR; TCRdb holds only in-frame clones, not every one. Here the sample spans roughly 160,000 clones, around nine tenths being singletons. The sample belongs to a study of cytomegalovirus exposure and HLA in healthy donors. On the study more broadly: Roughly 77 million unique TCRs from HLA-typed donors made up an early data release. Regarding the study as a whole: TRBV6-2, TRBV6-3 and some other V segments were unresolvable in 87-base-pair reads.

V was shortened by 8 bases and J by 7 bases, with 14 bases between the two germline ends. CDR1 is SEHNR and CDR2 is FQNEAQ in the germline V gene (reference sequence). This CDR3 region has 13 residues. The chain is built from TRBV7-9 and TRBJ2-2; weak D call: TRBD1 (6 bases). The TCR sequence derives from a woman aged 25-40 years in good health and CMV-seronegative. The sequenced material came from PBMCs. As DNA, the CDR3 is TGTGCCAGCCGGACAGAGCCGGTCGGGGAGCTGTTTTTT. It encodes CASRTEPVGELFF.